One sample yielded the 8 T cell receptor beta chains listed below, sequenced in a study of blood T cells in healthy people across ages. A second PCR of 7 to 11 cycles used a sample-barcoded 5' primer and a J-beta primer mix. TCRdb processed the 5' RACE reads anew with MiXCR; each CDR3 protein has one entry. The sample contains roughly 1,800,000 distinct CDR3 sequences, roughly 49% of which appear only once. Sequenced input: blood. These receptors came from a woman between 35 and 50 years old in good health.

The chain joins TRBV4-1 to TRBJ1-2; 9 nucleotides match TRBD1. The CDR3 totals 15 residues. Germline V gene data show CDR1 as MGHRA and CDR2 as YSYEKL. V dropped 1 base and J dropped 8; count of bases not matched to a gene: 8. The CDR3, as DNA: TGCGCCAGCAGCCAAGTCCGGACAGGGGTGATCGGCTACACCTTC. It is translated as CASSQVRTGVIGYTF.

The rearrangement uses TRBV6-2 or TRBV6-3 and TRBJ1-5; TRBD1 might be the D (5 bases). Trimming left V 5 bases short and J 1 base short, with 9 bases between. The CDR3 contains 14 residues. Germline lookup yields CDR1 MNHEY and CDR2 SVGEGT. CDR3 residues: CASSPRQSNQPQHF. In DNA, the CDR3 is TGTGCCAGCAGTCCGAGACAGAGCAATCAGCCCCAGCATTTT.

This clonotype was observed a few times. The J gene is TRBJ2-5, the V gene TRBV5-1; 8 bases match TRBD1. V shed 2 bases and J 5 bases; nucleotides not matched to a gene: 8. The germline V gene has CDR1 SGHRS and CDR2 YFSETQ. This CDR3 is 15 amino acids long. The DNA of the CDR3 is TGCGCCAGCAGCTTATTACAGGGGGTCGGGGAGACCCAGTACTTC. Its protein is CASSLLQGVGETQYF.

V usage is TRBV6-2 or TRBV6-3 and J usage is TRBJ2-6, with 10 bases matching TRBD1. The J segment lost 2 bases and the V segment lost 5 bases, leaving 9 bases of the junction unmatched. Per the germline V gene, CDR1 is MNHEY and CDR2 is SVGEGT. The CDR3 contains 18 residues. CDR3 sequence (DNA): TGTGCCAGCAGTCAATGGGACAGGGGACTGGCTGGGGCCAACGTCCTGACTTTC. Translation: CASSQWDRGLAGANVLTF.

Points on this clonotype: An end of the junction differs from the germline gene, which may be a read error. The chain carries TRBV5-1 and TRBJ2-5; either TRBD1 or TRBD2 may supply D (5 bases each). CDR1 and CDR2 (germline): SGHRS, YFSETQ. CDR3 length: 15 amino acids. The CDR3 DNA reads as TGCGCCAGCAGACTCGGGACCCAACGGGGTGAGACTCAGTACTTC. Translated, it gives CASRLGTQRGETQYF.

The chain uses TRBV27 and TRBJ2-7, with TRBD2 identical over 8 bases. The length of the CDR3 is 14 residues. Looked up from germline, CDR1 is MNHEY and CDR2 is SMNVEV (reference sequence). V lost 3 bases and J lost 3; bases outside the gene matches: 4. The CDR3 protein is CASSFISGDYEQYF. As DNA, the CDR3 is TGTGCCAGCAGTTTTATTAGCGGGGACTACGAGCAGTACTTC.

The chain combines TRBV4-3 with TRBJ2-3; 15 bases match TRBD2. CDR1 is LGHNA, CDR2 YSLEER, per germline. V was pared by 4 bases and J by 4 bases, with 6 bases of the junction left unmatched. CDR3 size: 17 residues. The CDR3 here is CASSPRTSGGVADTQYF. CDR3 in DNA: TGCGCCAGCAGCCCCCGGACTAGCGGGGGGGTAGCAGATACGCAGTATTTT.

This clonotype turned up a few times. The chain uses TRBV20-1 and TRBJ1-2; possibly TRBD1 for D (5 bases). The germline CDR1 and CDR2 sequences are DFQATT and SNEGSKA (reference sequence). This CDR3 is 13 amino acids long. V lost 6 bases and J 4 bases, leaving 15 bases between the germline ends. For the CDR3, the DNA is TGCAGTGCCGCCGTCGGGGGGGGCTATGGCTACACCTTC. It translates to CSAAVGGGYGYTF.